A single T cell receptor beta chain is shown here with its context. The antigen is unknown. The sample belongs to a study of T cells in Graves' hyperthyroidism and ophthalmopathy. Regarding the study as a whole: Also found in blood were most expanded thyroid clonotypes above 0.001. Ophthalmopathy was model-predicted a median about 6.7 months pre-onset.

This CDR3 comprises 14 residues. CDR1 and CDR2 (germline): SGHAT, FQNNGV. V gave up 1 base and J gave up 6 bases, with 11 bases separating them. Patients affected by ophthalmopathy presented a Clinical Activity Score of at least 3, a NOSPECS grade of at least 4, and disease duration below 3 months. Clinicians diagnosed patients from clinical symptoms, serum thyroxine and TRAb, thyroid ultrasound and orbital computed tomography. Authors of the study amplified TCR beta CDR3 regions from RNA transcripts. During a first-round RT-PCR of the TCR CDR3, the HTBI primer set was used. One entry per CDR3 protein, called by TCRdb with MiXCR from the multiplex PCR reads. The sample records about 640,000 distinct CDR3 sequences, roughly 20% being singletons.

Sequenced input: blood. The V call is TRBV11-2, the J call TRBJ2-3; D tentatively fits TRBD1 or TRBD2 (5 bases each). This TCR derives from a man aged 30-40 years with Graves' ophthalmopathy. The CDR3 nucleotides read TGTGCCAGCAGCTTAGTCGGGGCGCTGGATACGCAGTATTTT. This translates into CASSLVGALDTQYF.